These T cell receptor beta chains were read from a single sample in a study of neurological immune-mediated disorders. TCRdb independently ran MiXCR on the 5' RACE reads; one entry per CDR3 protein. This table has roughly 56,000 distinct CDR3 sequences, 11% appearing once. The sequenced material came from PBMCs. All receptors derive from a man in his sixties in good health. Each CDR3 is given with its conserved first and last residue. The D gene is left open where the match is weak. Not every row has a clone size; where given, it reads once, few, many or a size class.

v_gene: TRBV7-2; d_gene: -; abundance: many; CDR3aa: CASSWDFYEQYF
v_gene: TRBV3-1; d_gene: -; abundance: many; CDR3aa: CASSPASVPTYEQYF
v_gene: TRBV5-1; d_gene: TRBD1; abundance: few; CDR3aa: CASSLMGQNNSPLHF
v_gene: TRBV9; d_gene: TRBD1; abundance: many; CDR3aa: CASSGGQGQGTDTQYF
v_gene: TRBV7-8; d_gene: TRBD1; abundance: many; CDR3aa: CASSTGDYGYTF
v_gene: TRBV7-2; d_gene: -; abundance: many; CDR3aa: CASSFGRNNSPLHF
v_gene: TRBV20-1; d_gene: TRBD1; abundance: many; CDR3aa: CSAQGQLNYGYTF
v_gene: TRBV20-1; d_gene: TRBD2; abundance: many; CDR3aa: CSARDPSGQETQYF
v_gene: TRBV6-5; d_gene: -; abundance: many; CDR3aa: CASSRDQGYEQYF
v_gene: TRBV6-5; d_gene: -; abundance: many; CDR3aa: CASRRGEDYGYTF
v_gene: TRBV28; d_gene: -; abundance: many; CDR3aa: CASSLAQTKGGYTF
v_gene: TRBV10-3; d_gene: -; abundance: medium-sized; CDR3aa: CAISERGTPGQPQHF
v_gene: TRBV6-2/TRBV6-3; d_gene: TRBD2; abundance: many; CDR3aa: CASSYSLAGAPYEQYF
v_gene: TRBV5-1; d_gene: TRBD1; abundance: many; CDR3aa: CASSLQGATMNTEAFF
v_gene: TRBV7-8; d_gene: -; abundance: many; CDR3aa: CASALAANGRQPQHF
v_gene: TRBV7-2; d_gene: -; abundance: many; CDR3aa: CASSSRRGGQETQYF
v_gene: TRBV5-6; d_gene: TRBD1; abundance: many; CDR3aa: CASSSDRDGEQYF
v_gene: TRBV20-1; d_gene: -; abundance: many; CDR3aa: CSARYLNEQFF
v_gene: TRBV12-3/TRBV12-4; d_gene: TRBD2; abundance: many; CDR3aa: CASRSGDYSRLEDF
v_gene: TRBV6-5; d_gene: TRBD1; abundance: many; CDR3aa: CASRNRGSNQPQHF
v_gene: TRBV10-2; d_gene: TRBD2; abundance: many; CDR3aa: CASRTSGGSDTQYF
v_gene: TRBV10-3; d_gene: -; abundance: many; CDR3aa: CAISESPDGSIGYTF
v_gene: TRBV10-3; d_gene: -; abundance: many; CDR3aa: CAISESGVNTEAFF
v_gene: TRBV20-1; d_gene: -; abundance: many; CDR3aa: CSARDLGEGASKNIQYF
v_gene: TRBV5-5; d_gene: -; abundance: many; CDR3aa: CASSTGTSNTGELFF
v_gene: TRBV6-6; d_gene: TRBD1; abundance: many; CDR3aa: CASSYSGTGGEQYF
v_gene: TRBV20-1; d_gene: -; abundance: many; CDR3aa: CSARDPGLAKNIQYF
v_gene: TRBV5-1; d_gene: -; abundance: many; CDR3aa: CASSRSELRSNEQFF
v_gene: TRBV20-1; d_gene: -; abundance: many; CDR3aa: CSARDGTTRAYGYTF
v_gene: TRBV5-4; d_gene: -; abundance: -; CDR3aa: CASSWGRTPNYGYTF
v_gene: TRBV7-9; d_gene: TRBD1; abundance: many; CDR3aa: CASSGQGVYTIYF
v_gene: TRBV4-3; d_gene: -; abundance: many; CDR3aa: CASSPTGPGMEQYF
v_gene: TRBV27; d_gene: -; abundance: many; CDR3aa: CASSLWGVGEQYF
v_gene: TRBV7-2; d_gene: -; abundance: many; CDR3aa: CASSLPETGLFF
v_gene: TRBV6-5; d_gene: -; abundance: many; CDR3aa: CASRPPTGSGNTIYF
v_gene: TRBV5-1; d_gene: TRBD2; abundance: many; CDR3aa: CASSHKTAGASYEQYF
v_gene: TRBV2; d_gene: -; abundance: many; CDR3aa: CASSRRPSENTEAFF
v_gene: TRBV3-1; d_gene: TRBD1; abundance: many; CDR3aa: CASSHRQGGAYTF
v_gene: TRBV2; d_gene: -; abundance: many; CDR3aa: CASSEQGSKNTEAFF
v_gene: TRBV20-1; d_gene: -; abundance: many; CDR3aa: CSAGGLYNEQFF
v_gene: TRBV20-1; d_gene: TRBD2; abundance: once; CDR3aa: CSANQLAGGLDIYNEQFF
v_gene: TRBV7-8; d_gene: -; abundance: -; CDR3aa: CASSLTREGAGTQYF
v_gene: TRBV7-2; d_gene: TRBD1; abundance: many; CDR3aa: CATRQGTNYGYTF
v_gene: TRBV29-1; d_gene: -; abundance: many; CDR3aa: CSVLVAVKRNTGELFF
v_gene: TRBV20-1; d_gene: -; abundance: many; CDR3aa: CSANRDGSSYEQYF
v_gene: TRBV14; d_gene: -; abundance: many; CDR3aa: CASSRRAGDTEAFF
v_gene: TRBV5-1; d_gene: -; abundance: many; CDR3aa: CASSTQRGALFEQYF
v_gene: TRBV7-3; d_gene: TRBD1; abundance: many; CDR3aa: CASSPQGGFTEAFF
v_gene: TRBV7-8; d_gene: -; abundance: many; CDR3aa: CASSLAPGPGELFF
v_gene: TRBV7-2; d_gene: TRBD1; abundance: many; CDR3aa: CASSLDGTALREQFF
v_gene: TRBV7-2; d_gene: -; abundance: many; CDR3aa: CASSFRGGSLQGEQFF
v_gene: TRBV5-1; d_gene: -; abundance: -; CDR3aa: CTSSLGGRHTEAFF